The 25 T cell receptor beta chains presented below share a single source sample, sequenced in a study of radiation and T cells in renal cell carcinoma. The table came from immunoSEQ multiplex PCR; TCRdb's copy has only in-frame clones and leaves some out. The profile covers about 150,000 clones, with approximately 91% appearing a single time and around 13% taken by the ten largest. Noted time point: baseline pretreatment blood. Specified treatment: 15 Gy SBRT to primary tumor, nephrectomy 4 weeks later. This material consisted of blood, taken from a patient whose treatment included radiotherapy and nephrectomy. The source is a woman in her fifties or sixties with renal cell carcinoma.

The V gene is TRBV19, the J gene TRBJ1-1; D gene unclear. Germline V gene lookup returns CDR1 LNHDA and CDR2 SQIVND (reference sequence). The CDR3 runs to 11 residues. V lost 8 bases, J lost 3 bases, and 7 bases lay in between. CDR3 DNA sequence: TGTGCCAGTGTTTTAGACACTGAAGCTTTCTTT. Translation gives CASVLDTEAFF.

The CDR3 DNA sequence: TGTGCCAGCGACATCAGGGGGTACGGGGGTGGCTACACCTTC. Translation: CASDIRGYGGGYTF. V and J are TRBV5-4 and TRBJ1-2, with TRBD1 identical over 7 bases. CDR1 is SGHNT and CDR2 is YYREEE in the germline V gene (reference sequence). The CDR3 runs 14 residues. V was pared by 7 bases and J by 7 bases, with 13 bases of the junction left unmatched. Filled out from reference TRBV5-4 and TRBJ1-2, the complete variable domain reads ETGVTQSPTHLIKTRGQQVTLRCSSQSGHNTVSWYQQALGQGPQFIFQYYREEENGRGNFPPRFSGLQFPNYSSELNVNALELDDSALYLCASDIRGYGGGYTFGSGTRLTVV.

V is TRBV18 and J is TRBJ1-4; D remains unclear. The length of the CDR3 is 11 residues. In germline, CDR1 is KGHSH, CDR2 LQKENI. V was cut by 2 bases and J by 8 bases, with 3 bases left in between. The CDR3 DNA reads TGTGCCAGCTCACCAGGAGAAAAACTGTTTTTT. Translation: CASSPGEKLFF.

The rearrangement uses TRBV9 and TRBJ1-4, with D possibly matching TRBD1 (5 bases). V was cut by 3 bases and J by 8 bases, with 14 bases left in between. CDR1 is SGDLS, CDR2 YYNGEE, per germline. There are 14 residues in the CDR3. CDR3 loop: CASSEAGVEEKLFF. DNA for the CDR3: TGTGCCAGCAGCGAAGCGGGGGTTGAGGAAAAACTGTTTTTT.

The chain recombines TRBV9 with TRBJ2-3, with a weak D call TRBD2 (5 bases). The length of the CDR3 is 16 residues. The V end lost 0 bases, the J end lost 3 bases, and 14 bases lay between the germline ends. From germline, CDR1 is SGDLS and CDR2 YYNGEE. The chain's CDR3 is CASSVGPPAGTDTQYF. The CDR3 region has the DNA TGTGCCAGCAGCGTAGGACCTCCGGCGGGTACAGATACGCAGTATTTT.

This rearrangement joins TRBV5-1 to TRBJ1-3; D might be TRBD1 (5 bases). Looked up from germline, CDR1 is SGHRS and CDR2 is YFSETQ. Trimming removed 4 bases at V and 4 bases at J, with 12 bases between. CDR3 length: 14 amino acids. The CDR3 DNA sequence: TGCGCCAGCAGCCCTGAAGGGACCGGAAACACCATATATTTT. This gives the protein CASSPEGTGNTIYF.

This clone was seen only a few times. This chain uses TRBV5-4 with TRBJ1-1; D gene ambiguous. Germline V CDR1 and CDR2: SGHNT, YYREEE (reference sequence). The length of the CDR3 is 14 residues. V was clipped by 0 bases and J by 1 base, with 7 bases between them. The CDR3 region is CASSLAVGNTEAFF. CDR3 in DNA: TGTGCCAGCAGCTTGGCCGTGGGGAACACTGAAGCTTTCTTT.

The chain recombines TRBV6-6 with TRBJ2-3; TRBD2 is a possible D gene (7 bases). The germline V gene encodes CDR1 MNHNY and CDR2 SVGAGI (reference sequence). The length of the CDR3 is 15 residues. V was shortened by 7 bases and J by 4 bases, with 18 bases between the two germline ends. For the CDR3, the DNA is TGTGCCAGCAACCCCTGGGGGGGCGTCTCAGATACGCAGTATTTT. The encoded protein is CASNPWGGVSDTQYF.

The chain uses TRBV6-6 and TRBJ1-1; D possibly corresponds to TRBD1 (6 bases). V was clipped by 6 bases and J by 0 bases, with 14 bases between them. Germline loops: CDR1 MNHNY, CDR2 SVGAGI (reference sequence). This CDR3 has 15 amino acids. For the CDR3, the DNA is TGTGCCAGCAGGACCAAAGGGGGGGTGAACACTGAAGCTTTCTTT. This sequence encodes CASRTKGGVNTEAFF.

A word on this clone: A read error may account for a junction end that differs from germline. The chain uses TRBV7-7 and TRBJ2-3, with 10 bases that match TRBD1. CDR3 length: 14 amino acids. The germline V gene encodes CDR1 SSHAT and CDR2 FNYEAQ (reference sequence). CDR3 protein: CASSIRDRGDTQYF. In DNA form, the CDR3 reads TGTGCTAGCAGCATCCGGGACAGGGGAGATACGCAGTATTTT.

The rearrangement uses TRBV19 and TRBJ1-2; tentatively, D is TRBD1 (6 bases). The CDR3 is made up of 14 amino acids. Deletions cut 3 bases from V and 4 bases from J, with 12 bases between. Germline CDR1 and CDR2: LNHDA and SQIVND (reference sequence). The CDR3 DNA reads TGTGCCAGTAGTATCCCAGGGGTCGTCTATGGCTACACCTTC. It translates to CASSIPGVVYGYTF.

A single count supports this clone. This rearrangement joins TRBV5-6 to TRBJ1-4; TRBD1 might be the D (6 bases). Trimming stripped 2 bases from V and 7 bases from J, with 21 bases between. Germline CDR1 and CDR2: SGHDT and YYEEEE. The CDR3 contains 17 residues. CDR3 residues: CASSFGTWGAPGEKLFF. The CDR3 region has the DNA TGTGCCAGCAGCTTTGGAACCTGGGGGGCTCCAGGTGAAAAACTGTTTTTT.

The chain has TRBV30 and TRBJ2-3; 10 bases align to TRBD2. Germline V gives CDR1 GTSNPN, CDR2 SVGIG (reference sequence). CDR3 length: 15 residues. Unmatched junction bases numbered 5, after V lost 4 bases and J lost 1 base. The CDR3 loop is CAWTRGLAGTDTQYF. DNA for the CDR3: TGTGCCTGGACGAGAGGACTAGCGGGCACAGATACGCAGTATTTT.

This chain connects TRBV19 to TRBJ2-1; 8 bases fit TRBD1. Per germline, CDR1 LNHDA and CDR2 SQIVND (reference sequence). The V and J ends lost 10 bases and 4 bases, in that order; junction bases with no gene match: 9. This CDR3 region has 14 residues. The DNA for the CDR3 is TGTGCCACCAAAGACAGGGGCCCATACAATGAGCAGTTCTTC. Residues: CATKDRGPYNEQFF.

This sequence joins TRBV30 and TRBJ2-3, with unresolved D. This CDR3 is built from 10 residues. The V end was cut by 3 bases, the J end by 2 bases, with 0 bases between. CDR1 is GTSNPN, CDR2 SVGIG, per germline (reference sequence). The DNA of the CDR3 is TGTGCCTGGAGCACAGATACGCAGTATTTT. Amino acid sequence: CAWSTDTQYF.

The chain is built from TRBV9 and TRBJ2-5, with 7 positions matching TRBD2. J gave up 5 bases and V 0 bases, and 7 bases lay outside the gene matches. Germline CDR1 is SGDLS and CDR2 is YYNGEE. The CDR3 covers 15 residues. For the CDR3, the DNA is TGTGCCAGCAGCGTAGTTAGTACTAGCGCGGAGACCCAGTACTTC. Translated: CASSVVSTSAETQYF.

CDR3 DNA sequence: TGTGCCAGCATCTTCGGGACAACCCTGGCAGATACGCAGTATTTT. This encodes CASIFGTTLADTQYF. The J gene is TRBJ2-3, the V gene TRBV6-1, with D maybe TRBD1 (6 bases). V shed 7 bases and J shed 4 bases, with 18 bases lying between them. Germline V lookup: CDR1 MNHNS, CDR2 SASEGT. The CDR3 spans 15 residues.

V gene TRBV10-3 combines with J gene TRBJ1-5; D remains ambiguous. V gave up 2 bases and J gave up 6 bases, with 8 bases separating them. Germline CDR1 ENHRY, CDR2 SYGVKD. The CDR3 covers 13 residues. The CDR3 loop is CAISEVAGQPQHF. The CDR3 nucleotides read TGTGCCATCAGTGAGGTGGCGGGTCAGCCCCAGCATTTT.

CDR3 loop: CASSSPDRAYGYTF. For the CDR3, the DNA is TGTGCCAGCAGCTCCCCTGACAGGGCCTATGGCTACACCTTC. This sequence joins TRBV7-2 and TRBJ1-2; 7 bases align to TRBD1. This CDR3 has 14 amino acids. Germline lookup yields CDR1 SGHTA and CDR2 FQGNSA. V dropped 4 bases and J dropped 4; count of bases not matched to a gene: 6.

The J gene is TRBJ1-2, the V gene TRBV5-5; TRBD1 might be the D (6 bases). This CDR3 is built from 14 residues. CDR1 SGHKS and CDR2 YYEKEE come from the germline V gene (reference sequence). The V gene lost 6 bases and the J gene lost 2 bases, with 14 bases spanning the gap. The CDR3, as DNA: TGTGCCAGCACCCTAAGGACAGCCAACTATGGCTACACCTTC. This gives the protein CASTLRTANYGYTF.

V and J are TRBV7-6 and TRBJ1-1; 8 positions agree with TRBD1. The CDR3 spans 14 residues. Per the germline V gene, CDR1 is SGHVS and CDR2 is FNYEAQ. The junction had 4 bases not matched to a gene; V was cut back by 2 bases and J by 5 bases. DNA for the CDR3: TGTGCCAGCAGCTTAACCAGGGGGCGAACTGAAGCTTTCTTT. It is translated as CASSLTRGRTEAFF.

The rearrangement joins TRBV5-4 to TRBJ1-3; D is perhaps TRBD1 (6 bases). The V end was cut by 4 bases, the J end by 0 bases, with 20 bases between. Per the germline V gene, CDR1 is SGHNT and CDR2 is YYREEE (reference sequence). This CDR3 has 18 residues. CDR3 protein: CASSQMTGATSSGNTIYF. CDR3 nucleotides: TGTGCCAGCAGCCAAATGACAGGAGCTACATCCTCTGGAAACACCATATATTTT.

This CDR3 reads CASSPVAGTGEKLFF. The CDR3, as DNA: TGTGCCAGCAGCCCGGTTGCCGGGACAGGTGAAAAACTGTTTTTT. The chain couples TRBV5-6 to TRBJ1-4, with TRBD1 matching over 8 bases. Trimming cost V 4 bases and J 7 bases; bases outside gene matches: 9. Germline assignment: CDR1 SGHDT and CDR2 YYEEEE. This CDR3 comprises 15 residues.

The chain couples TRBV29-1 to TRBJ1-1; 7 positions match TRBD1. The CDR3 loop spans 13 amino acids. Germline V gene sequence: CDR1 SQVTM, CDR2 ANQGSEA. Trimming cost V 7 bases and J 0 bases; bases outside gene matches: 5. CDR3 loop: CSASGGMNTEAFF. CDR3 DNA: TGCAGCGCCTCAGGGGGGATGAACACTGAAGCTTTCTTT.

This clone was picked up a small number of times. The genes are TRBV5-6 and TRBJ1-1; D is unresolved. The CDR3 runs to 12 residues. The germline V and J ends were trimmed by 4 bases and 7 bases, with 11 bases remaining between them. In germline, CDR1 is SGHDT, CDR2 YYEEEE. The CDR3 protein is CASSLRGNEAFF. The CDR3 nucleotides are TGTGCCAGCAGCCTGCGAGGGAATGAAGCTTTCTTT.